This entry lists 17 T cell receptor beta chains sequenced from one sample in a study of T cells expressing NK-cell markers. Reprocessing the 5' RACE reads, TCRdb reports a single entry for every CDR3 protein and omits DNA. The sample table sets out some 500,000 distinct CDR3 sequences. Sequenced: blood T cells: a sorted CD56 or NKG2C T cell subset, CD4+ or CD8+ T cells, or bulk PBMC T cells (not recorded which). The receptors derive from a woman aged 45 to 65 in good health.

J is TRBJ2-1 and V is TRBV15; the D call of TRBD2 rests on TCRdb alone, since no DNA is present to check it. CDR1 LNHNV and CDR2 YYDKDF come from the germline V gene (reference sequence). This CDR3 spans 13 amino acids. The CDR3: CATRRDANNEQFF.

This sequence joins TRBV10-3 and TRBJ1-5. The V gene's germline CDR1 is ENHRY and CDR2 SYGVKD. The CDR3 runs to 13 residues. CDR3 sequence: CAIRGGGNQPQHF.

The chain combines TRBV24-1 with TRBJ1-2. Looked up from germline, CDR1 is KGHDR and CDR2 is SFDVKD. The CDR3 spans 17 residues. The CDR3: CATSDSASPQETYGYTF.

The chain combines TRBV3-1 with TRBJ2-3; TCRdb's assignment of TRBD2 cannot be checked, as there is no DNA. The CDR3 extends over 21 amino acids. Germline assignment: CDR1 LGHDT and CDR2 YNNKEL (reference sequence). The chain's CDR3 is CASSRIYPSSGRANERDTQYF.

The chain is built from TRBV20-1 and TRBJ2-7; checking the TCRdb D call of TRBD2 is not possible without DNA. Germline assignment: CDR1 DFQATT and CDR2 SNEGSKA (reference sequence). The length of the CDR3 is 13 residues. CDR3 sequence: CSARDGTSMEQYF.

The J gene is TRBJ1-1, the V gene TRBV12-3 or TRBV12-4. The length of the CDR3 is 12 residues. CDR3 loop: CASSLGSFEAFF.

The chain combines TRBV10-3 with TRBJ2-7; no DNA is available, so the TRBD1 call from TCRdb remains unchecked. The germline V gene encodes CDR1 ENHRY and CDR2 SYGVKD. The CDR3 has 14 residues. CDR3 loop: CAIMSRGGTPVLYF.

The chain is built from TRBV9 and TRBJ2-1; there is no DNA to check the TCRdb D call of TRBD2. Germline V gives CDR1 SGDLS, CDR2 YYNGEE. This CDR3 is built from 15 residues. The CDR3 spells CASSVRGGIAYEQFF.

The chain employs TRBV15 and TRBJ2-1. Looked up from germline, CDR1 is LNHNV and CDR2 is YYDKDF (reference sequence). This CDR3 contains 15 residues. The CDR3 spells CATSRAGRSRNEQFF.

The chain carries TRBV24-1 and TRBJ2-2; checking the TCRdb D call of TRBD2 is not possible without DNA. The CDR3 loop spans 13 amino acids. Germline-derived CDR1 and CDR2 are KGHDR and SFDVKD. CDR3 in amino acids: CATGTSFTGELFF.

The chain links TRBV4-1 to TRBJ2-3; TCRdb calls TRBD2, which cannot be checked without DNA. The CDR3 has 15 amino acids. Germline CDR1 and CDR2: MGHRA and YSYEKL. CDR3 residues: CASKGTSGTTDTQYF.

V usage is TRBV11-3 and J usage is TRBJ1-2. The length of the CDR3 is 14 residues. The germline gives CDR1 SGHNT, CDR2 YENEEA. CDR3 region: CASSQNRINYGYTF.

The chain employs TRBV27 and TRBJ2-3. The CDR3 has 12 residues. Germline CDR1 reads MNHEY; CDR2 reads SMNVEV (reference sequence). The chain's CDR3 is CASSTQRGTQYF.

This chain connects TRBV6-2 or TRBV6-3 to TRBJ2-3. Germline V gene lookup returns CDR1 MNHEY and CDR2 SVGEGT. This CDR3 region has 14 residues. The CDR3: CASSSVVSPDTQYF.

The chain is built from TRBV12-3 or TRBV12-4 and TRBJ2-1; as DNA is missing, the TRBD1 call by TCRdb cannot be tested. This CDR3 has 16 residues. CDR3 amino acids: CASITAWGGSYNEQFF.

The chain carries TRBV4-1 and TRBJ1-2. Germline-derived CDR1 and CDR2 are MGHRA and YSYEKL. The CDR3 totals 16 residues. The CDR3 protein is CASSQELSRSSYGYTF.

This chain connects TRBV7-2 to TRBJ2-1; without DNA, the TCRdb call of TRBD2 cannot be checked. The CDR3 extends over 17 amino acids. The germline gives CDR1 SGHTA, CDR2 FQGNSA. This chain's CDR3 is CASSFQKAGGPPYEQFF. Looking up the rest from reference TRBV7-2 and TRBJ2-1 gives the full variable domain: GAGVSQSPSNKVTEKGKDVELRCDPISGHTALYWYRQSLGQGLEFLIYFQGNSAPDKSGLPSDRFSAERTGGSVSTLTIQRTQQEDSAVYLCASSFQKAGGPPYEQFFGPGTRLTVL.